This T cell receptor beta chain was captured by sequencing in a study of neurological immune-mediated disorders. Study-level points and caveats: Multiple sclerosis patients had less TCR clonal expansion than even healthy controls, unlike HTLV-1-associated myelopathy.

As to this clonotype: What it recognizes is unknown.

The CDR3 totals 15 residues. Trimming left V 6 bases short and J 1 base short, with 15 bases between. In germline, CDR1 is MDHEN, CDR2 SYDVKM. Each TCR transcript was tagged with a 10-nucleotide random UMI during 5'RACE. TCRdb fed the 5' RACE reads into MiXCR, producing one record per CDR3 protein. In the table there are tens of thousands of distinct CDR3 sequences, around 4.2% of which are singletons. The material sequenced was PBMCs. The clonotype comes from a man in his fifties or sixties with multiple sclerosis. The chain links TRBV28 to TRBJ2-5, with a weak D call TRBD2 (7 bases). CDR3 sequence: CASRPGRGSQETQYF. The DNA of the CDR3 is TGTGCCAGCAGGCCAGGGAGGGGGTCCCAAGAGACCCAGTACTTC. Supplemented by reference TRBV28 and TRBJ2-5, the full variable domain reads DVKVTQSSRYLVKRTGEKVFLECVQDMDHENMFWYRQDPGLGLRLIYFSYDVKMKEKGDIPEGYSVSREKKERFSLILESASTNQTSMYLCASRPGRGSQETQYFGPGTRLLVL.